The source of this TCR beta chain is a study of beta chain features in type 1 diabetes. Findings and limits, study-wide: The cDNA sequencing approach could over-represent high-TCR-expressing cells. All four CD4+ subsets from Type 1 diabetes patients carried moderately but significantly shorter TCRB CDR3s.

Worth noting for this clone: Its antigen remains unknown.

Every sorted population was more than 95% pure. Investigators reverse transcribed all isolated RNA, so they sequenced expressed TCRB transcripts. Sequencing was performed with immunoSEQ multiplex PCR; in TCRdb, only in-frame clones are kept and a portion is missing. The profile shows hundreds of thousands of clones, under 15% of them singletons. This CDR3 comprises 16 residues. Germline V gene sequence: CDR1 MDHEN, CDR2 SYDVKM. J was trimmed by 2 bases and V by 6 bases; bases with no gene match: 13. The sequence was collected from a man younger than 35 with type 1 diabetes. The chain uses TRBV28 and TRBJ2-7, with 7 bases aligning to TRBD1. Sequenced: naive CD4+ T cells from blood. The CDR3 loop is CASRGSPGQSAYEQYF. The DNA of the CDR3 is TGTGCCAGCAGGGGTAGCCCGGGACAGTCCGCCTACGAGCAGTACTTC.